The 32 T cell receptor beta chains below all came from one sample that was sequenced in a study of cytomegalovirus exposure and HLA in healthy donors. A multiplex PCR was run with 60 Vbeta primers and 13 Jbeta primers. The method was immunoSEQ multiplex PCR; TCRdb's version includes in-frame clones alone and lacks a portion of them. Among around 300,000 clones listed, 85% to 90% were seen once. Sequences were obtained from PBMCs. The receptors here all came from a woman in her late teens or twenties in good health and CMV-seronegative.

V is TRBV19 and J is TRBJ2-7; maybe TRBD2 (6 bases). Looked up from germline, CDR1 is LNHDA and CDR2 is SQIVND (reference sequence). The CDR3 covers 15 residues. V was cut by 6 bases and J by 2 bases, with 17 bases left in between. CDR3 DNA sequence: TGTGCCAGTAGGGCGGGACGGCTATACCCCTACGAGCAGTACTTC. Translation: CASRAGRLYPYEQYF.

The chain joins TRBV27 to TRBJ2-7, with 9 nucleotides matching TRBD1. The germline CDR1 and CDR2 sequences are MNHEY and SMNVEV (reference sequence). CDR3 length: 15 amino acids. After removal of 4 bases from V and 2 bases from J, the junction contained 6 bases not matched to a gene. The CDR3 protein is CASSSEGQGPYEQYF. The DNA of the CDR3 is TGTGCCAGCAGTTCAGAGGGACAGGGTCCCTACGAGCAGTACTTC.

The genes are TRBV6-4 and TRBJ2-2, with D possibly TRBD2 on 6 matching bases. V lost 9 bases and J 4 bases, leaving 15 bases between the germline ends. The CDR3 contains 14 residues. Germline V lookup: CDR1 MRHNA, CDR2 SNTAGT. The CDR3 loop is CARSSGTCTGELFF. The CDR3 DNA is TGTGCCAGGAGCTCCGGGACTTGCACCGGGGAGCTGTTTTTT.

In its sample, this clone was seen once. This sequence joins TRBV7-3 and TRBJ2-1; a possible D gene is TRBD1 (8 bases). The CDR3 covers 15 residues. The germline V gene encodes CDR1 SGHTA and CDR2 FQGTGA. Trimming removed 5 bases from V and 9 bases from J, with 20 bases in between. The CDR3 nucleotides read TGTGCCAGCAGCCTATTCTCGAACAGGGGGGGTGAGCAGTTCTTC. This encodes CASSLFSNRGGEQFF.

Here the CDR3 reads CASSPRVGDNQETQYF. CDR3 in DNA: TGTGCCAGCTCACCACGGGTGGGGGACAACCAAGAGACCCAGTACTTC. V is TRBV18 and J is TRBJ2-5; maybe TRBD1 (6 bases). V was cut by 1 base and J by 0 bases, with 12 bases left in between. Germline CDR1 and CDR2: KGHSH and LQKENI. This CDR3 has 16 amino acids.

The J gene is TRBJ2-4, the V gene TRBV9; 7 nucleotides align to TRBD2. The CDR3 is 15 residues long. Germline V gives CDR1 SGDLS, CDR2 YYNGEE. The J segment lost 7 bases and the V segment lost 0 bases, leaving 7 bases of the junction unmatched. CDR3 amino acids: CASSVDPGLINIQYF. The CDR3, as DNA: TGTGCCAGCAGCGTAGACCCGGGACTAATTAACATTCAGTACTTC.

The chain links TRBV5-5 to TRBJ2-7, with 7 bases matching TRBD2. The germline gives CDR1 SGHKS, CDR2 YYEKEE (reference sequence). CDR3 size: 19 residues. Trimming at V came to 4 bases and at J to 4 bases, leaving 23 bases not matched to a gene. The CDR3 reads CASSTLGPSGTFSSYEQYF. The DNA for the CDR3 is TGTGCCAGCAGCACGTTGGGACCTAGCGGAACATTTTCTTCATACGAGCAGTACTTC.

The genes are TRBV25-1 and TRBJ2-3, with 7 bases matching TRBD1. This CDR3 has 16 residues. The ends lost 3 bases at V and 4 bases at J; junction bases unmatched: 10. Germline CDR1 MGHDK, CDR2 SYGVNS. CDR3 sequence (DNA): TGTGCCAGCAGTGACTTCGCAGGGGGTGGACCAGATACGCAGTATTTT. Protein sequence: CASSDFAGGGPDTQYF.

This chain connects TRBV19 to TRBJ2-2; the D gene is possibly TRBD2 (7 bases). Germline V CDR1 and CDR2: LNHDA, SQIVND (reference sequence). The CDR3 runs to 14 residues. V was clipped by 6 bases and J by 3 bases, with 11 bases between them. The CDR3 loop reads CASSAGADTGELFF. The CDR3 DNA reads TGTGCCAGTAGCGCGGGGGCGGACACCGGGGAGCTGTTTTTT.

This clone was detected only once. The chain couples TRBV29-1 to TRBJ2-1; 12 bases match TRBD2. The CDR3 spans 14 residues. V shed 4 bases, J shed 9 bases, and the junction held 7 bases outside the gene matches. CDR1 is SQVTM and CDR2 is ANQGSEA in the germline V gene. CDR3 DNA sequence: TGCAGCGTTGGCCTACTAGCGGGGGGAGGTGAGCAGTTCTTC. The encoded protein is CSVGLLAGGGEQFF.

This chain links TRBV5-4 with TRBJ2-2; 9 bases line up with TRBD2. V was pared by 2 bases and J by 1 base, with 6 bases of the junction left unmatched. CDR3 length: 17 residues. Germline lookup yields CDR1 SGHNT and CDR2 YYREEE (reference sequence). CDR3 amino acids: CASSFSLAGLNTGELFF. CDR3 sequence (DNA): TGTGCCAGCAGCTTCAGCCTAGCGGGACTGAACACCGGGGAGCTGTTTTTT.

This chain joins TRBV9 and TRBJ2-7; 13 bases line up with TRBD2. Losses at the gene ends were 4 bases for V and 2 bases for J; bases not matched to a gene: 6. Germline V gene sequence: CDR1 SGDLS, CDR2 YYNGEE. This CDR3 spans 16 amino acids. CDR3 sequence: CASSPYTSGGAYEQYF. CDR3 in DNA: TGTGCCAGCAGCCCCTACACTAGCGGGGGGGCCTACGAGCAGTACTTC. Variable domain in full (rest from reference TRBV9 and TRBJ2-7): DSGVTQTPKHLITATGQRVTLRCSPRSGDLSVYWYQQSLDQGLQFLIQYYNGEERAKGNILERFSAQQFPDLHSELNLSSLELGDSALYFCASSPYTSGGAYEQYFGPGTRLTVT.

The CDR3 region is CASSQRIDRGSSGYTF. The CDR3 nucleotides read TGTGCCAGCAGCCAACGAATCGACAGGGGAAGTAGTGGCTACACCTTC. This rearrangement joins TRBV5-4 to TRBJ1-2, with 8 bases identical to TRBD1. V shed 4 bases, J shed 7 bases, and the junction held 15 bases outside the gene matches. Germline V gene data show CDR1 as SGHNT and CDR2 as YYREEE (reference sequence). The length of the CDR3 is 16 residues.

The genes are TRBV19 and TRBJ2-1; D unresolved. Trimming shortened V by 3 bases and J by 4 bases, and 10 bases separated the two germline ends. Germline loops: CDR1 LNHDA, CDR2 SQIVND (reference sequence). CDR3 length equals 14 residues. CDR3 DNA sequence: TGTGCCAGTAGTATTTGGGCAGAATACAATGAGCAGTTCTTC. It codes for CASSIWAEYNEQFF.

The J gene is TRBJ2-1, the V gene TRBV4-1; 7 positions agree with TRBD1. The CDR3 consists of 16 residues. With V trimmed by 3 bases and J by 4 bases, 9 bases remained unmatched. Germline assignment: CDR1 MGHRA and CDR2 YSYEKL. CDR3 sequence reads: CASSHAPGQSYNEQFF. For the CDR3, the DNA is TGCGCCAGCAGCCATGCCCCGGGACAGTCATACAATGAGCAGTTCTTC.

V is TRBV6-6 and J is TRBJ1-1; D might be TRBD1 (6 bases). Germline-derived CDR1 and CDR2 are MNHNY and SVGAGI (reference sequence). The CDR3 totals 14 residues. V was pared by 6 bases and J by 0 bases, with 11 bases between. The CDR3 here is CASRKTGMNTEAFF. CDR3 sequence (DNA): TGTGCCAGCAGAAAAACAGGGATGAACACTGAAGCTTTCTTT.

This clone was observed once. The V and J genes are TRBV5-6 and TRBJ1-1; D is ambiguous. V was clipped by 3 bases and J by 0 bases, with 9 bases between them. Germline values: CDR1 SGHDT, CDR2 YYEEEE. The CDR3 has 14 amino acids. The chain's CDR3 is CASSWEGLNTEAFF. The CDR3, as DNA: TGTGCCAGCAGCTGGGAGGGATTGAACACTGAAGCTTTCTTT.

The V and J genes are TRBV27 and TRBJ2-7, with 8 bases fitting TRBD2. Germline assignment: CDR1 MNHEY and CDR2 SMNVEV (reference sequence). Trimming at V came to 6 bases and at J to 3 bases, leaving 13 bases not matched to a gene. CDR3 length: 16 residues. The CDR3 coding sequence is TGTGCCAGCAGCAATACACTAGCGGCTGCCGACTACGAGCAGTACTTC. It is translated as CASSNTLAAADYEQYF.

The chain combines TRBV19 with TRBJ1-2; weak D call: TRBD1 (5 bases). The length of the CDR3 is 14 residues. Germline CDR1 LNHDA, CDR2 SQIVND (reference sequence). V was cut by 7 bases and J by 2 bases, with 14 bases left in between. This CDR3 is CASTLGEGNYGYTF. The CDR3 DNA is TGTGCCAGTACCTTAGGGGAGGGGAACTATGGCTACACCTTC.

This sequence joins TRBV9 and TRBJ2-3; 9 bases line up with TRBD2. The V gene end was trimmed by 3 bases and the J gene end by 0 bases; junction bases not matched to a gene: 2. The germline gives CDR1 SGDLS, CDR2 YYNGEE. This CDR3 contains 15 residues. The CDR3, as DNA: TGTGCCAGCAGCGCTAGCGGGACGAGCACAGATACGCAGTATTTT. Its protein product is CASSASGTSTDTQYF.

In nucleotides, the CDR3 is TGTGCCAGCATCAAGTCCGGGACAGCGCAAGGCGGCGGCTACACCTTC. This translates into CASIKSGTAQGGGYTF. The chain couples TRBV27 to TRBJ1-2; 7 bases are a match to TRBD1. J gave up 8 bases and V 7 bases, and 19 bases lay outside the gene matches. This CDR3 region has 16 residues. CDR1 and CDR2 from the germline V gene are MNHEY and SMNVEV (reference sequence).

The gene calls are TRBV6-5 and TRBJ1-2; the match to TRBD1 covers 7 bases. V lost 5 bases, J lost 0 bases, and 3 bases stayed unmatched. The CDR3 has 14 amino acids. Germline assignment: CDR1 MNHEY and CDR2 SVGAGI. CDR3 bases: TGTGCCAGCAGTCGGACAGGATCTAACTATGGCTACACCTTC. Protein product: CASSRTGSNYGYTF.

The CDR3 DNA is TGTGCCAGCAGCTTACAGGCAGGGGGCGCGAGTGGCTACACCTTC. Its translation is CASSLQAGGASGYTF. The rearrangement joins TRBV7-3 to TRBJ1-2, with TRBD1 matching 8 bases. CDR1 is SGHTA and CDR2 is FQGTGA in the germline V gene. The CDR3 is 15 amino acids. Trimming cost V 2 bases and J 7 bases; bases outside gene matches: 9.

Only one count was recorded for this clone. The chain carries TRBV29-1 and TRBJ1-1, with 8 bases lining up with TRBD1. This CDR3 has 11 amino acids. Germline assignment: CDR1 SQVTM and CDR2 ANQGSEA. Trimming cost V 5 bases and J 6 bases; bases outside gene matches: 2. This CDR3 reads CSVSGGSEAFF. CDR3 DNA: TGCAGCGTTTCAGGGGGCTCTGAAGCTTTCTTT.

This clone showed up just a few times. The chain joins TRBV4-1 to TRBJ1-1; D is unclear. V dropped 1 base and J dropped 0 bases, with 9 bases sitting between them. The germline V gene has CDR1 MGHRA and CDR2 YSYEKL. The CDR3 is 15 residues long. The CDR3 DNA follows: TGCGCCAGCAGCCAAGGGACTGCAATGAACACTGAAGCTTTCTTT. Residues: CASSQGTAMNTEAFF.

This chain connects TRBV6-1 to TRBJ2-7; possibly TRBD1 for D (6 bases). CDR3 length: 15 amino acids. V shed 7 bases and J shed 2 bases, with 18 bases lying between them. Germline V gives CDR1 MNHNS, CDR2 SASEGT. The CDR3 protein is CASTEGAGVAYEQYF. CDR3 in DNA: TGTGCCAGCACCGAGGGTGCAGGGGTGGCCTACGAGCAGTACTTC.

The chain links TRBV7-2 to TRBJ1-4, with TRBD1 as a possible D gene (5 bases). CDR1 is SGHTA and CDR2 is FQGNSA in the germline V gene. The CDR3 is 13 residues long. Deletions cut 8 bases from V and 7 bases from J, with 14 bases between. The CDR3 here is CASSSRRGEKLFF. CDR3 in DNA: TGTGCCAGCTCATCCAGGAGGGGTGAAAAACTGTTTTTT.

The gene calls are TRBV6-5 and TRBJ1-3; D is ambiguous. CDR1 MNHEY and CDR2 SVGAGI come from the germline V gene. The CDR3 is 14 residues long. The V gene lost 5 bases and the J gene lost 8 bases, with 16 bases spanning the gap. The CDR3 region is CASSVGSTTYTIYF. The CDR3 DNA reads TGTGCCAGCAGTGTGGGCAGTACCACTTACACCATATATTTT.

The chain carries TRBV15 and TRBJ1-3; the D gene is possibly TRBD1 (5 bases). This CDR3 region has 16 residues. V gave up 0 bases and J gave up 4 bases, with 13 bases separating them. Germline V gene lookup returns CDR1 LNHNV and CDR2 YYDKDF (reference sequence). The DNA of the CDR3 is TGTGCCACCAGCAGAGATCGGCAGGGTTTCGGAAACACCATATATTTT. Amino acid sequence: CATSRDRQGFGNTIYF.

The V gene is TRBV4-1, the J gene TRBJ1-1; possibly TRBD1 for D (6 bases). The CDR3 runs to 13 residues. Germline V gene data show CDR1 as MGHRA and CDR2 as YSYEKL. Trimming shortened V by 4 bases and J by 5 bases, and 11 bases separated the two germline ends. DNA for the CDR3: TGCGCCAGCAGCCCGGGGGGGGCGACTGAAGCTTTCTTT. This gives the protein CASSPGGATEAFF.

The chain has TRBV2 and TRBJ1-4, with TRBD1 identical over 9 bases. CDR1 and CDR2 (germline): SNHLY, FYNNEI. This CDR3 is 16 amino acids long. V was pared by 6 bases and J by 1 base, with 6 bases of the junction left unmatched. CDR3 bases: TGTGCCAGCAGCGACGACAGGGGGAGAACTAATGAAAAACTGTTTTTT. Translated, it gives CASSDDRGRTNEKLFF.

CDR3 loop: CASRTRIVMLQWMNTEAFF. The CDR3 DNA follows: TGTGCCAGCAGAACTAGAATAGTCATGCTTCAATGGATGAACACTGAAGCTTTCTTT. The rearrangement links TRBV7-7 to TRBJ1-1; D unclear. Trimming pared 6 bases from V and 0 bases from J, leaving 26 bases between. The CDR3 contains 19 residues. CDR1 and CDR2 from the germline V gene are SSHAT and FNYEAQ (reference sequence).